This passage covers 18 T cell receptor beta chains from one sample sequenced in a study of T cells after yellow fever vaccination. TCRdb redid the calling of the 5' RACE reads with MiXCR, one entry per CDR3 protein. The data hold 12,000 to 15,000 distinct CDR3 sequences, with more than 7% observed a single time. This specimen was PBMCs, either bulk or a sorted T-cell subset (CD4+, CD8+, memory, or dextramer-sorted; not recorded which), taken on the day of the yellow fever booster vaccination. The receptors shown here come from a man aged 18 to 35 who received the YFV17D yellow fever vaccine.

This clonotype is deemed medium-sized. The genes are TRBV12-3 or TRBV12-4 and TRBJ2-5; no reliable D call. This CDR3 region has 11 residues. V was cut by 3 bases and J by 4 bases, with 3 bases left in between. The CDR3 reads CASSLLETQYF. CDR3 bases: TGTGCCAGCAGTTTGTTAGAGACCCAGTACTTC.

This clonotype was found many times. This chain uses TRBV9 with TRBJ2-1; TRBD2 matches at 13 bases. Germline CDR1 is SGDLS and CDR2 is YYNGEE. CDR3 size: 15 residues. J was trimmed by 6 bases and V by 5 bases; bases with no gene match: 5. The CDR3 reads CASSATSGGVNEQFF. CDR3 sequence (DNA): TGTGCCAGCAGTGCCACTAGCGGGGGGGTCAATGAGCAGTTCTTC.

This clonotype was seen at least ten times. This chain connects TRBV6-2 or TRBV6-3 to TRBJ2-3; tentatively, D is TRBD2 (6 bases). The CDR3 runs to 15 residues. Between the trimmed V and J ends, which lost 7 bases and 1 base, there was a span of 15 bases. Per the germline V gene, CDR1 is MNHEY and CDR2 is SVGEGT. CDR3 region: CASKRRASGTDTQYF. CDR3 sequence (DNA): TGTGCCAGCAAAAGGAGGGCTAGCGGCACAGATACGCAGTATTTT.

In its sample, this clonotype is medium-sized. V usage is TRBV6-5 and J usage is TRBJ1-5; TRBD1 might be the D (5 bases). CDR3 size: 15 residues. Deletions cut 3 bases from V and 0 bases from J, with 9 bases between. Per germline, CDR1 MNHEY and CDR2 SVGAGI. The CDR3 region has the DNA TGTGCCAGCAGTTATTCACAGGCTAGCAATCAGCCCCAGCATTTT. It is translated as CASSYSQASNQPQHF.

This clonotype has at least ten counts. CDR3 DNA: TGTGCCATCAGTGGCAGCTCTGGAAACACCATATATTTT. Translated, it gives CAISGSSGNTIYF. V and J are TRBV10-3 and TRBJ1-3, with D unresolved. The germline CDR1 and CDR2 sequences are ENHRY and SYGVKD. V was shortened by 4 bases and J by 0 bases, with 4 bases between the two germline ends. This CDR3 contains 13 residues.

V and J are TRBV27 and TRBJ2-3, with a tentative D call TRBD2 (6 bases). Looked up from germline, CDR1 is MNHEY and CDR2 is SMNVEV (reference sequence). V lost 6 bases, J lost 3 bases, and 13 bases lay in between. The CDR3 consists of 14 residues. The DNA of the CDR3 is TGTGCCAGCAGGAAATGGGGGGTAACAGATACGCAGTATTTT. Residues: CASRKWGVTDTQYF.

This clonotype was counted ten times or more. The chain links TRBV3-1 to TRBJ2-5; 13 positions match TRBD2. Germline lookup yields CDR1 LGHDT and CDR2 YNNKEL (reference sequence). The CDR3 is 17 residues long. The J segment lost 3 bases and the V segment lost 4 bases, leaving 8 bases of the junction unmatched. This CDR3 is CASSPGRTSGGEETQYF. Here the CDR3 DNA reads TGTGCCAGCAGCCCCGGCAGAACTAGCGGGGGGGAAGAGACCCAGTACTTC.

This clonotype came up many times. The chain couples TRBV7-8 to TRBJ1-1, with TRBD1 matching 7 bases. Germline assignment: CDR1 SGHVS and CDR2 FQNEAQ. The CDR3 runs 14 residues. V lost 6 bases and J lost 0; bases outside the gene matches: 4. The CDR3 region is CASRKGQVNTEAFF. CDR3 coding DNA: TGTGCCAGCAGAAAAGGACAGGTGAACACTGAAGCTTTCTTT.

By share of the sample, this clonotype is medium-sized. CDR3 sequence (DNA): TGTGCCAGCAGACTCGGGGGGGGAAGCTCCTATAATTCACCCCTCCACTTT. This sequence encodes CASRLGGGSSYNSPLHF. The chain is built from TRBV28 and TRBJ1-6, with D possibly matching TRBD1 (5 bases). V dropped 6 bases and J dropped 0 bases, with 15 bases sitting between them. The CDR3 is 17 amino acids. Germline V lookup: CDR1 MDHEN, CDR2 SYDVKM.

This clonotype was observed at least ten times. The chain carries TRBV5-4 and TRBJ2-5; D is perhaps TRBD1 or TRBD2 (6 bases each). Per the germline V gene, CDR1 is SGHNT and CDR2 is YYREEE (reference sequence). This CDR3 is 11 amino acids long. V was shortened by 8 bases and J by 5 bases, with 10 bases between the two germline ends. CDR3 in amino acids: CASKGGETQYF. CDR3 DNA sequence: TGTGCCAGTAAAGGGGGGGAGACCCAGTACTTC.

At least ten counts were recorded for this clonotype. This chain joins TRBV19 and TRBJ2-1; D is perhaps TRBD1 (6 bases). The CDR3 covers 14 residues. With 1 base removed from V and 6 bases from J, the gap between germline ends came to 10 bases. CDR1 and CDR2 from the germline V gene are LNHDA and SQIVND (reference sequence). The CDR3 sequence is CASSIGGHFNEQFF. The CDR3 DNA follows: TGTGCCAGTAGTATAGGGGGACACTTCAATGAGCAGTTCTTC.

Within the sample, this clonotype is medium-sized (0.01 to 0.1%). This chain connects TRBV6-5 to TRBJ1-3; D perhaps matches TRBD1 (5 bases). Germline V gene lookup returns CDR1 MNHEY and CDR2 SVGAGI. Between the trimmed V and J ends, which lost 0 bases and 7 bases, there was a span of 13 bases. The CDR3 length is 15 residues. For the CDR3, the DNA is TGTGCCAGCAGTTACTCCACCAAGGGGTCTAACACCATATATTTT. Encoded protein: CASSYSTKGSNTIYF.

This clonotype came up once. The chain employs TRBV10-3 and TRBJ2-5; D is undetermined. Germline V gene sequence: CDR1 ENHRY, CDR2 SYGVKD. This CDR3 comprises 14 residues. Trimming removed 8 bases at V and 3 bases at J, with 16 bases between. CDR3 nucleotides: TGTGCCATCTCGAGCGCGAGGAAGGAAGAGACCCAGTACTTC. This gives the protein CAISSARKEETQYF.

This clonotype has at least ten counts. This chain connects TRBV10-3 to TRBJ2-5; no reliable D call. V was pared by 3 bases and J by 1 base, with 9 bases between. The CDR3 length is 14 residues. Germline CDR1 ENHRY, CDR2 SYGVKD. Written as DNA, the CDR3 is TGTGCCATCAGTGACAAGGCCGTCCAAGAGACCCAGTACTTC. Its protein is CAISDKAVQETQYF.

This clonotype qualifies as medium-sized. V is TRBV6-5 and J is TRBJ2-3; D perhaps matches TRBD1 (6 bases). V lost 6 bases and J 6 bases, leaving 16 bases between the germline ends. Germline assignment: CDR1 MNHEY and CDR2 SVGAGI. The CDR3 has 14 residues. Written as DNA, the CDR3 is TGTGCCAGCAGATCCACAGGGATTTTGGATACGCAGTATTTT. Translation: CASRSTGILDTQYF.

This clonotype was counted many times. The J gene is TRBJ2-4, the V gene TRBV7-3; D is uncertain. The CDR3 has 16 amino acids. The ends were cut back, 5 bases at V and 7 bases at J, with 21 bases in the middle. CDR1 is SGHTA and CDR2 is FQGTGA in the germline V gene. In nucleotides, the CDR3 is TGTGCCAGCAGCCCGAACCCAGGCTTGGGTAATAACATTCAGTACTTC. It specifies CASSPNPGLGNNIQYF.

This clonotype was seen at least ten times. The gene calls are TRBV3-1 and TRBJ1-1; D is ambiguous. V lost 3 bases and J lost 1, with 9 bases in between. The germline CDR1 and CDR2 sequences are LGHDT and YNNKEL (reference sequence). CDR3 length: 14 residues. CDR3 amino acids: CASSQVLSNTEAFF. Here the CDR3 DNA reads TGTGCCAGCAGCCAGGTGTTATCGAACACTGAAGCTTTCTTT.

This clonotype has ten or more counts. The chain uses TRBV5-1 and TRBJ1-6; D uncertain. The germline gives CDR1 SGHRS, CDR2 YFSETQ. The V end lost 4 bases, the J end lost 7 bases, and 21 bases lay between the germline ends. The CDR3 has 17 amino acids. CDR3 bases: TGCGCCAGCAGCCCAGACGGGCTACAAAGATTAAATTCACCCCTCCACTTT. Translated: CASSPDGLQRLNSPLHF.